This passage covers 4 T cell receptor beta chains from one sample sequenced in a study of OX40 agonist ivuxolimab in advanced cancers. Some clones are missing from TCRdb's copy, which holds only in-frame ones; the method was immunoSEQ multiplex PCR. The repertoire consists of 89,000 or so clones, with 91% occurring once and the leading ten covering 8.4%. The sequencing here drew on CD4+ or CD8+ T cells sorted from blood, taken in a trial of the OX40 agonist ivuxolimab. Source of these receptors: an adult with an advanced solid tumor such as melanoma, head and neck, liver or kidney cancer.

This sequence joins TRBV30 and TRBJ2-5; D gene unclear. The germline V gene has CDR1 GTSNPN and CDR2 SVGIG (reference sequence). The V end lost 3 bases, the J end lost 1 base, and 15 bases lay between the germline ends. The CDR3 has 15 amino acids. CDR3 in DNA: TGTGCCTGGAGCGGTTGGGATCAGTTCCAAGAGACCCAGTACTTC. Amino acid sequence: CAWSGWDQFQETQYF.

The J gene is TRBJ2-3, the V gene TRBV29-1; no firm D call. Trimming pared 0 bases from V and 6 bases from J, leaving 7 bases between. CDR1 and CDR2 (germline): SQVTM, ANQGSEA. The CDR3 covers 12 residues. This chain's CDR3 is CSVEDGFDTQYF. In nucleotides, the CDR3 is TGCAGCGTTGAAGATGGGTTCGATACGCAGTATTTT.

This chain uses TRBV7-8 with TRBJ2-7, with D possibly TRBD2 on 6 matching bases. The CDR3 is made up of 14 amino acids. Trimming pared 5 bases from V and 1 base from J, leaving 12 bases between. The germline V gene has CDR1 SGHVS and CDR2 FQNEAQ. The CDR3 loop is CASSAGTYSYEQYV. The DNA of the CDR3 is TGTGCCAGCAGCGCTGGGACTTATTCCTACGAGCAGTACGTC.

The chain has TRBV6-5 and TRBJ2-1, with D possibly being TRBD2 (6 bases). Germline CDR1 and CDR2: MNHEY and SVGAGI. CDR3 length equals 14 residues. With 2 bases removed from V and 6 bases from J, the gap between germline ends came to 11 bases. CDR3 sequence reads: CASSYTGSSNEQFF. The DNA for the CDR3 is TGTGCCAGCAGTTACACCGGGAGCTCCAATGAGCAGTTCTTC.